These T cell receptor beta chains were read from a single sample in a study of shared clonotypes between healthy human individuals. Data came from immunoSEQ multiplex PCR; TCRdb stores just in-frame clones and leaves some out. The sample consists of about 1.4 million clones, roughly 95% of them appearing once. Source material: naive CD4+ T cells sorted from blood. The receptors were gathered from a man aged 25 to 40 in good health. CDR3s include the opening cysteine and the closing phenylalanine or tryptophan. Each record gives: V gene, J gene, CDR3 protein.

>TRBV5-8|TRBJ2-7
CASSLSGRDYEQYF
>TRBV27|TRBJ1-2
CASSPGYGYTF
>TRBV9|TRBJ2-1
CASSALPVRGGNEQFF
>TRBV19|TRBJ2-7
CASSRTASYEQYF
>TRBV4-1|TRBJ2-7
CASSQTGAALASHYEQYF
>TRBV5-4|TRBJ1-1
CASSLALGMNTEAFF
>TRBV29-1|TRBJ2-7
CSVEVLAGYEQYF
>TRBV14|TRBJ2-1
CASSQDYGLEQFF
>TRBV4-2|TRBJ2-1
CASSQEPGASGHNEQFF
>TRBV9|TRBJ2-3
CASSVVPSGRGTDTQYF
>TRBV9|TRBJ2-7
CASSVALTSGIHEQYF
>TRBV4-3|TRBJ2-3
CASSQGPRGTDTQYF
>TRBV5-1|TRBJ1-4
CASSRDFNEKLFF
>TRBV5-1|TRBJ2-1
CASSPDLATPDNEQFF
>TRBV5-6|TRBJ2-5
CASSPRAGRTGQETQYF
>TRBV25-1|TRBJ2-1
CASSPQGFYNEQFF
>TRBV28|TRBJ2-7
CASKEDRGRYEQYF
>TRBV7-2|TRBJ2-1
CASRSWGGTSERQFF
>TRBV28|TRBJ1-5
CASNLGDRVNQPQHF
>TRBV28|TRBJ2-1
CASRRGGLAGNNEQFF
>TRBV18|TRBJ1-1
CASSPQEAEAFF
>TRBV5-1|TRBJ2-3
CASSSKGLRDTQYF
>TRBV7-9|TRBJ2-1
CASTPTGSSYNEQFF
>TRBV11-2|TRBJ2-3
CASSLGRLGTDTQYF
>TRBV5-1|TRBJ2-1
CASSLEAGSYNEQFF
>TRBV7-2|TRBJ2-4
CASSSGLAKNIQYF
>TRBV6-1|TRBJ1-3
CASTGTGNTIYF
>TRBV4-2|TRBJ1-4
CASSPLQGAGEKLFF
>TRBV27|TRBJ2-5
CASSHPGETQYF
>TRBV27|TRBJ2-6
CASSLGQTSSGANVLTF
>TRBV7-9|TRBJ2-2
CASSLGPANTGELFF
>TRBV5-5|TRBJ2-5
CASSSLTGPESWTQYF
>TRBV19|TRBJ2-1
CASSRSSGTYNEQFF
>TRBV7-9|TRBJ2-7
CASSLESQGSYEQYF
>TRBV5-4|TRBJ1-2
CASSNRDRFYNYGYTF
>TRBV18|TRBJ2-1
CASSPLGVEQFF
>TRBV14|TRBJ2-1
CASSQDQGQAIFF
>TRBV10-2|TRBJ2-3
CASLVGLSTDTQYF
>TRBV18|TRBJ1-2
CASSPRDRENTF
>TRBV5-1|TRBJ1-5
CASREASNQPQHF
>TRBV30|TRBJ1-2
CAWFPGGYGYTF
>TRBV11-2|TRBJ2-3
CASSLGISFSDTQYF
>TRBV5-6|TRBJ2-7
CASSLGLAGDYEQYF
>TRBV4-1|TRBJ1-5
CASSQDGQGRQPQHF
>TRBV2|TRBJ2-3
CASSLTLAGGTQGTQYF
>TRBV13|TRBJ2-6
CAKSTGALSGANVLTF
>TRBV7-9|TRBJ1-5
CASSRQGRYQPQHF
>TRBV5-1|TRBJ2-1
CASSLVLAGLDEQFF
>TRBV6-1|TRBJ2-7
CASSEAPGRVNEQYF
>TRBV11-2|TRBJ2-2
CASSLGLAGGPGTGELFF
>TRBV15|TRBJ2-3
CATSRDLPSTDTQYF
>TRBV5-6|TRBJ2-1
CASSLRLAGVFF
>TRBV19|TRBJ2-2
CASSIFRGTGELFF
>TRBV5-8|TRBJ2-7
CASSPDSTYEQYF
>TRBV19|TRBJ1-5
CASSIRDSNQPQHF
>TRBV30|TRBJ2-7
CAWSVPREATYEQYF